Below, one TCR beta chain is given with its context. Looked up from germline, CDR1 is MNHEY and CDR2 is SVGAGI. This CDR3 contains 14 residues. The V gene lost 0 bases and the J gene lost 1 base, with 6 bases spanning the gap. This sample was taken from a study of cytomegalovirus exposure and HLA in healthy donors. Both 60 Vbeta primers and 13 Jbeta primers went into the PCR. Measured with immunoSEQ multiplex PCR; TCRdb has only the in-frame clones, and not every one. Of 90,000 to 120,000 clones in the sample, roughly 87% were seen once. The origin of this receptor is a man in his thirties or forties in good health and CMV-seropositive. Sequencing was done on a sample of PBMCs. The chain links TRBV6-5 to TRBJ1-1; D gene unclear. CDR3 coding DNA: TGTGCCAGCAGTTACTCTCAGGCGAACACTGAAGCTTTCTTT. Protein sequence: CASSYSQANTEAFF.